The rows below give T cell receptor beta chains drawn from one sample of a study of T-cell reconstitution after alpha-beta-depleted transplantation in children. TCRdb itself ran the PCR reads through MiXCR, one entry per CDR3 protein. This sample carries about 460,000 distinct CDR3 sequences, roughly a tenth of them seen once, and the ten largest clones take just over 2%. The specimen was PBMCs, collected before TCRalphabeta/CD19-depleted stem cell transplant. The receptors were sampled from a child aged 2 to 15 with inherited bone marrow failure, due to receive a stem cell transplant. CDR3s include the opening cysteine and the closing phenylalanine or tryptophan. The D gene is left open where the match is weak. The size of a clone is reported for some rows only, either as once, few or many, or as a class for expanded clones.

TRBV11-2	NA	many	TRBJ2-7	TGTGCCAGCAGCTGGAGCTCGGGCCGCGAGCAGTACTTC	CASSWSSGREQYF
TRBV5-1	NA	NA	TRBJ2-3	TGCGCCAGCAGCGGGCCCGGGGGGCTTCGCACAGATACGCAGTATTTT	CASSGPGGLRTDTQYF
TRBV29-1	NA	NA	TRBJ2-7	TGCAGCGTTCAACTGACCGCTTCCTCCTACGAGCAGTACTTC	CSVQLTASSYEQYF
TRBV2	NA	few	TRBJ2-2	TGTGCCAGCAGTGAAGCAGGGGCGAACACCGGGGAGCTGTTTTTT	CASSEAGANTGELFF
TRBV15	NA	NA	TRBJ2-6	TGTGCCACCAGCAGGGGTGCCGGCCAGGGGGCCAACGTCCTGACTTTC	CATSRGAGQGANVLTF
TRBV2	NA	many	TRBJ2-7	TGTGCCAGCAGCGGGGACGTGCAATACGAGCAGTACTTC	CASSGDVQYEQYF
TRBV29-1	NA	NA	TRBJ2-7	TGCAGCGTAGAAACAGGGGAGGGCAACGAGCAGTACTTC	CSVETGEGNEQYF
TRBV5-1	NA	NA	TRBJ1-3	TGCGCCAGCCGCCCTCTCGCGAGGTCTGGAAACACCATATATTTT	CASRPLARSGNTIYF
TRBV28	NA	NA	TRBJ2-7	TGTGCCAGCAGTTCCCGTCGTACAGGGTTGCCCTACGAGCAGTACTTC	CASSSRRTGLPYEQYF
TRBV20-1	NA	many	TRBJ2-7	TGCAGTGCTAGTCTTCTATCCCTCGGCCGGCTCTACGAGCAGTACTTC	CSASLLSLGRLYEQYF
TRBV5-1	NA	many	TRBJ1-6	TGCGCCAGCAGCGGGGACGGTGATCGTAATTCACCCCTCCACTTT	CASSGDGDRNSPLHF
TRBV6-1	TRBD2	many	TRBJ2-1	TGTGCCAGCAGAAACGAGCGGGAGGGCCAAAATGAGCAGTTCTTC	CASRNEREGQNEQFF
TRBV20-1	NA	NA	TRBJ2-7	TGCAGTGCTCTCGACAGCTACGAGCAGTACTTC	CSALDSYEQYF
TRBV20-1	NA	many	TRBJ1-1	TGCAGTGCTCCGCACTTGAACACTGAAGCTTTCTTT	CSAPHLNTEAFF
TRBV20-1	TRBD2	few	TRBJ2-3	TGCAGTGCCCAAAAACGGAGGACTAGCGGGGGCAAGGATACGCAGTATTTT	CSAQKRRTSGGKDTQYF
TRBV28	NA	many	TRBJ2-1	TGTGCCAGCACCGAAATGGGGGGCTGGAGATACAATGAGCAGTTCTTC	CASTEMGGWRYNEQFF
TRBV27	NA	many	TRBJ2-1	TGTGCCAGCAGGCCCGCGGGACTCTCCTACAATGAGCAGTTCTTC	CASRPAGLSYNEQFF
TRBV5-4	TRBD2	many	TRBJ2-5	TGTGCCAGCAGCGTCACAGCGGGAGGATTAGAGACCCAGTACTTC	CASSVTAGGLETQYF
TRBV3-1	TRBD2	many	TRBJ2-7	TGTGCCAGCAGCCAAGAATCCCCTAGCGGAGGGGACGAGCAGTACTTC	CASSQESPSGGDEQYF
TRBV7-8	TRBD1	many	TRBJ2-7	TGTGCCAGCAGCTTAGGGACGGGACAGAGCCTCTACGAGCAGTACTTC	CASSLGTGQSLYEQYF
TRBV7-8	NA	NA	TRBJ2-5	TGTGCCAGCAGCCCTGCCGGGGCGAGAGAACAAGAGACCCAGTACTTC	CASSPAGAREQETQYF
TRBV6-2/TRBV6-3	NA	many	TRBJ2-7	TGTGCCAGCAGCTACCGGGACAACTACGAGCAGTACTTC	CASSYRDNYEQYF
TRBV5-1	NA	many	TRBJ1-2	TGCGCCAGCAGGACGAAAAGCGGTGCGGACTATGGCTACACCTTC	CASRTKSGADYGYTF
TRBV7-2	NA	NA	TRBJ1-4	TGTGCCAGCAGCTTAGTACGGACATCTAATGAAAAACTGTTTTTT	CASSLVRTSNEKLFF
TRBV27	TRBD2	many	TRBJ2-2	TGTGCCAGCAGCCCTTCGAGGGGTCTAGCGGGAGATGCCGGGGAGCTGTTTTTT	CASSPSRGLAGDAGELFF
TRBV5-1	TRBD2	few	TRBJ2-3	TGCGCCAGCAGCTTGGTAATAGCGGGACCCACAGATACGCAGTATTTT	CASSLVIAGPTDTQYF
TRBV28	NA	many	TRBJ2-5	TGTGCCAGCAGTTTAGGAGCCCAGGGGGGAGAGACCCAGTACTTC	CASSLGAQGGETQYF
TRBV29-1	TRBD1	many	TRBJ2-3	TGCAGCGTTGTGGGACAGGGCACAGATACGCAGTATTTT	CSVVGQGTDTQYF
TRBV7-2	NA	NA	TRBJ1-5	TGTGCCAGCAGCTTATTTCCGAGAGCGGGCAATCAGCCCCAGCATTTT	CASSLFPRAGNQPQHF
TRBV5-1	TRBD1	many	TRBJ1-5	TGCGCCAGCAGCCCGACAGGGGGCTTGGGTCAGCCCCAGCATTTT	CASSPTGGLGQPQHF
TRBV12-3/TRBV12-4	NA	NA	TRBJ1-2	TGTGCCAGCAGTCTCCCTCCTAATGGCTACACCTTC	CASSLPPNGYTF
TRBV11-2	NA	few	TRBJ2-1	TGTGCCAGCAGCCAAAGCGGACAGTTGGGGGTCGATGAGCAGTTCTTC	CASSQSGQLGVDEQFF
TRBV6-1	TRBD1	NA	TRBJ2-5	TGTGCCAGCACCGATGACAGGGACCTACAAGAGACCCAGTACTTC	CASTDDRDLQETQYF
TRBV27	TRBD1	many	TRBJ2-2	TGTGCCAGCAGTTTGACAGGGGAAGGGAGCACCGGGGAGCTGTTTTTT	CASSLTGEGSTGELFF
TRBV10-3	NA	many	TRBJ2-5	TGTGCCATCAGTGAAGGGACGGATAAGGAGGAGACCCAGTACTTC	CAISEGTDKEETQYF
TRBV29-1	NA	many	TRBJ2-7	TGCAGCGTTGACAGGGCGGGCGAGCAGTACTTC	CSVDRAGEQYF
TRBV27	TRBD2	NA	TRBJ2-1	TGTGCCAGCTCGTCCCGGGACTACCATCCGTTCTTC	CASSSRDYHPFF
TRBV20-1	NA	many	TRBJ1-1	TGCAGTGCTAGGACGGGGAACACTGAAGCTTTCTTT	CSARTGNTEAFF
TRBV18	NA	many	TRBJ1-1	TGTGCCAGCTCACCTTCCGGTCTCATGAACACTGAAGCTTTCTTT	CASSPSGLMNTEAFF
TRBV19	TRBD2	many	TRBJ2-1	TGTGCCAGTAGTATATGGCTAGCGGTCGGCGGTGAGCAGTTCTTC	CASSIWLAVGGEQFF
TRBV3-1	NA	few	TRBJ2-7	TGTGCCAGCAGCACTCGGACCTACGAGCAGTACTTC	CASSTRTYEQYF
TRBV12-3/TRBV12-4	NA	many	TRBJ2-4	TGTGCCAGCAGTTTAGTGGGACCTGGAAACATTCAGTACTTC	CASSLVGPGNIQYF
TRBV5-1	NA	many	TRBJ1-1	TGCGCCAGCAGCCAAGACAGGCTGAACACTGAAGCTTTCTTT	CASSQDRLNTEAFF
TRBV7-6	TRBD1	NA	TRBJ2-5	TGTGCCAGCAGCCCGTGGACAGGGACGGAGGAGACCCAGTACTTC	CASSPWTGTEETQYF
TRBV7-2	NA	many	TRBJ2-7	TGTGCCAGCAGCTTAGGAGCAGGGTTCTACGAGCAGTACTTC	CASSLGAGFYEQYF
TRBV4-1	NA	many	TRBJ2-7	TGCGCCAGCAGCCAAGACCTCTCTATACCAACCTACGAGCAGTACTTC	CASSQDLSIPTYEQYF
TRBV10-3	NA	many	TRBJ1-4	TGTGCCATCAGCTCCCAGACAGGCGGGGGGAATGAAAAACTGTTTTTT	CAISSQTGGGNEKLFF
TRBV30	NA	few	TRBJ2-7	TGTGCCTGGAGGGCCGGTCTGAACGGCTACGAGCAGTACTTC	CAWRAGLNGYEQYF
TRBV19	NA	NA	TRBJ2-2	TGTGCCAGTAGTGGGCTCACGGGCACCGGGGAGCTGTTTTTT	CASSGLTGTGELFF
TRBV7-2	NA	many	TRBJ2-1	TGTGCCAGCAGCCGGGGAGACGGACTCAATGAGCAGTTCTTC	CASSRGDGLNEQFF
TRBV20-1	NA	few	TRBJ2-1	TGCAGTGCTAGAGATCTGGACTACCAATACAATGAGCAGTTCTTC	CSARDLDYQYNEQFF
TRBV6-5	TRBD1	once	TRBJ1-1	TGTGCCAGCCGTTATGCAGGGGGACTTGAAGCTTTCTTT	CASRYAGGLEAFF
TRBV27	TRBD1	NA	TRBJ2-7	TGTGCCAGCAGGCGCATAGGACAGGCCTACGAGCAGTACTTC	CASRRIGQAYEQYF
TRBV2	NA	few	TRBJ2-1	TGTGCCAGCAGCCGGGCTCCTCACTCCTACAATGAGCAGTTCTTC	CASSRAPHSYNEQFF
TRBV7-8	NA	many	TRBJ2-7	TGTGCCAGCAGCCCCCTAGGGGGGAACGAGCAGTACTTC	CASSPLGGNEQYF